A selection of T cell receptor beta chains follows, all from one sample in a study of graft-versus-host responses after intestinal transplantation. Libraries were prepared by immunoSEQ multiplex PCR; TCRdb keeps only in-frame clonotypes and omits some of them. The sample comprises about 100,000 clones, over 75% of which are singletons, and over 0.95% rests with the top ten. Their specific antigens are unknown. Material: unstimulated CD4+ T cells sorted from spleen or lymph node cells, obtained before transplant. All receptors derive from a human donor who was the organ donor for an intestinal transplant. The conserved cysteine and the conserved F or W are not part of the CDR3 here. The order of the fields is V gene, D gene, J gene, CDR3 protein. A D gene is named only where the DNA matches it firmly.

v_gene: TRBV28; d_gene: -; j_gene: TRBJ1-4; CDR3aa: ASTPPGANEKLF
v_gene: TRBV30; d_gene: TRBD1; j_gene: TRBJ2-7; CDR3aa: AYSRDRAYEQY
v_gene: TRBV19; d_gene: TRBD1; j_gene: TRBJ1-2; CDR3aa: ASSPSARQGNGGYT
v_gene: TRBV21-1; d_gene: -; j_gene: TRBJ1-2; CDR3aa: AVGRTGRRGYGYT
v_gene: TRBV6-1; d_gene: -; j_gene: TRBJ2-7; CDR3aa: ASSALPPRRLAMYEQY
v_gene: TRBV6-1; d_gene: -; j_gene: TRBJ2-7; CDR3aa: AIGPGGSYEQY
v_gene: TRBV19; d_gene: -; j_gene: TRBJ2-7; CDR3aa: ASSIQQGTYEQY
v_gene: TRBV30; d_gene: -; j_gene: TRBJ1-1; CDR3aa: AWNTWTLNTEAF
v_gene: TRBV28; d_gene: TRBD2; j_gene: TRBJ2-3; CDR3aa: ASRTLTSRSTDTQY
v_gene: TRBV10-2; d_gene: -; j_gene: TRBJ2-5; CDR3aa: ASMRTGGLGETQY
v_gene: TRBV6-5; d_gene: -; j_gene: TRBJ1-2; CDR3aa: ASSSRGEEDFYGYT
v_gene: TRBV19; d_gene: TRBD2; j_gene: TRBJ2-5; CDR3aa: ASSRNGGETQY
v_gene: TRBV7-3; d_gene: TRBD1; j_gene: TRBJ1-3; CDR3aa: ASSSTGQEWDTIY
v_gene: TRBV10-3; d_gene: -; j_gene: TRBJ1-2; CDR3aa: ASSWGYKDGYT
v_gene: TRBV6-5; d_gene: -; j_gene: TRBJ2-3; CDR3aa: ASGGGSGTDTQY
v_gene: TRBV9; d_gene: TRBD2; j_gene: TRBJ2-2; CDR3aa: ASSVAGGGNTGELF
v_gene: TRBV6-1; d_gene: -; j_gene: TRBJ1-2; CDR3aa: ASPDAA
v_gene: TRBV18; d_gene: TRBD1; j_gene: TRBJ1-1; CDR3aa: ASSLSSRDRWSMVGPNTEAF
v_gene: TRBV13; d_gene: -; j_gene: TRBJ2-1; CDR3aa: ASSLGQAGNEQF
v_gene: TRBV6-1; d_gene: -; j_gene: TRBJ1-6; CDR3aa: ASSRINSPLH
v_gene: TRBV6-5; d_gene: TRBD1; j_gene: TRBJ1-5; CDR3aa: ASCGTVGGPQH
v_gene: TRBV2; d_gene: -; j_gene: TRBJ1-2; CDR3aa: ASSDEGTINYGYT
v_gene: TRBV6-6; d_gene: -; j_gene: TRBJ2-5; CDR3aa: ASSLQGRQETQY
v_gene: TRBV5-1; d_gene: -; j_gene: TRBJ1-4; CDR3aa: ASSSTESREKLF
v_gene: TRBV6-5; d_gene: -; j_gene: TRBJ1-4; CDR3aa: ASSYSVDPDEKLF
v_gene: TRBV5-4; d_gene: TRBD1; j_gene: TRBJ1-1; CDR3aa: ASSLGGGQGTTGAF
v_gene: TRBV5-1; d_gene: -; j_gene: TRBJ1-2; CDR3aa: ASSLGSRVEYGYT
v_gene: TRBV5-6; d_gene: -; j_gene: TRBJ2-6; CDR3aa: ATETGDSGANVLT
v_gene: TRBV7-9; d_gene: TRBD2; j_gene: TRBJ2-7; CDR3aa: ASSLGGGPVYEQY